A selection of T cell receptor beta chains follows, all from one sample in a study of OX40 agonist ivuxolimab in advanced cancers. Some clones are missing from TCRdb's copy, which holds only in-frame ones; the method was immunoSEQ multiplex PCR. In the table there are tens of thousands of clones, 80% to 90% of which are singletons. The specimen comprised CD4+ or CD8+ T cells sorted from blood, sampled in a trial of the OX40 agonist ivuxolimab. The receptor set was obtained from an adult with an advanced solid tumor such as melanoma, head and neck, liver or kidney cancer. The CDR3 runs from the conserved cysteine through the conserved F or W. The D gene is left open where the match is weak. Expanded clones are given a class, and other clones once, few, many or no size at all.

j_gene: TRBJ2-7
d_gene: TRBD1
v_gene: TRBV27
len: 14
abundance: .
CDR3aa: CASSSPGQGYEQYF
CDR3nt: TGTGCCAGCAGTTCCCCGGGACAGGGCTACGAGCAGTACTTC

j_gene: TRBJ2-2
d_gene: TRBD2
v_gene: TRBV5-4
len: 15
abundance: .
CDR3aa: CASSHSGGLAGELFF
CDR3nt: TGTGCCAGCAGCCATAGCGGGGGCCTGGCCGGGGAGCTGTTTTTT

j_gene: TRBJ1-1
d_gene: .
v_gene: TRBV13
len: 13
abundance: few
CDR3aa: CASSEEDSPGAFF
CDR3nt: TGTGCCAGCAGCGAAGAAGACTCACCGGGAGCTTTCTTT

j_gene: TRBJ1-1
d_gene: .
v_gene: TRBV2
len: 15
abundance: .
CDR3aa: CASSESLQDGTEAFF
CDR3nt: TGTGCCAGCAGTGAAAGCCTGCAGGATGGGACTGAAGCTTTCTTT

j_gene: TRBJ1-2
d_gene: TRBD1
v_gene: TRBV5-1
len: 14
abundance: .
CDR3aa: CASSPTGGPYGYTF
CDR3nt: TGCGCCAGCAGCCCTACAGGGGGCCCCTATGGCTACACCTTC

j_gene: TRBJ1-5
d_gene: TRBD1
v_gene: TRBV10-3
len: 14
abundance: .
CDR3aa: CAISEGGGNQPQHF
CDR3nt: TGTGCCATCAGTGAAGGGGGCGGCAATCAGCCCCAGCATTTT

j_gene: TRBJ2-1
d_gene: TRBD1
v_gene: TRBV27
len: 16
abundance: .
CDR3aa: CASSLRQGAGYNEQFF
CDR3nt: TGTGCCAGCAGTCTAAGACAGGGCGCTGGCTACAATGAGCAGTTCTTC

j_gene: TRBJ1-4
d_gene: .
v_gene: TRBV7-8
len: 13
abundance: few
CDR3aa: CASSPDSNEKLFF
CDR3nt: TGTGCCAGCAGCCCAGACAGTAATGAAAAACTGTTTTTT

j_gene: TRBJ2-5
d_gene: .
v_gene: TRBV5-6
len: 14
abundance: .
CDR3aa: CASSLADEEETQYF
CDR3nt: TGTGCCAGCAGCTTGGCCGACGAAGAAGAGACCCAGTACTTC

j_gene: TRBJ2-7
d_gene: TRBD1
v_gene: TRBV5-4
len: 14
abundance: .
CDR3aa: CASSPGTGGGEQYF
CDR3nt: TGTGCCAGCAGCCCTGGGACAGGGGGAGGAGAGCAGTACTTC

j_gene: TRBJ2-3
d_gene: .
v_gene: TRBV7-3
len: 12
abundance: .
CDR3aa: CASSLTGDTQYF
CDR3nt: TGTGCCAGCAGCTTAACGGGGGATACGCAGTATTTT

j_gene: TRBJ1-6
d_gene: TRBD1
v_gene: TRBV5-5
len: 14
abundance: .
CDR3aa: CASSPGQSYSPLHF
CDR3nt: TGTGCCAGCAGCCCGGGACAGAGCTATTCACCCCTCCACTTT

j_gene: TRBJ2-5
d_gene: TRBD1
v_gene: TRBV19
len: 17
abundance: .
CDR3aa: CASSIDLIGQDQETQYF
CDR3nt: TGTGCCAGTAGTATAGACCTCATTGGACAGGACCAAGAGACCCAGTACTTC

j_gene: TRBJ2-3
d_gene: TRBD2
v_gene: TRBV6-1
len: 15
abundance: .
CDR3aa: CASSNVAGEGHTQYF
CDR3nt: TGTGCCAGCAGTAACGTGGCGGGAGAGGGTCATACGCAGTATTTT

j_gene: TRBJ2-7
d_gene: TRBD1
v_gene: TRBV28
len: 14
abundance: .
CDR3aa: CASSPNRGSYEQYF
CDR3nt: TGTGCCAGCAGTCCTAACAGGGGATCCTACGAGCAGTACTTC

j_gene: TRBJ2-5
d_gene: .
v_gene: TRBV28
len: 14
abundance: once
CDR3aa: CASRDRLNQETQYF
CDR3nt: TGTGCCAGCAGAGATAGACTCAACCAAGAGACCCAGTACTTC

j_gene: TRBJ2-2
d_gene: .
v_gene: TRBV15
len: 15
abundance: .
CDR3aa: CATSRDRRNTGELFF
CDR3nt: TGTGCCACCAGCAGAGATCGGAGGAACACCGGGGAGCTGTTTTTT

j_gene: TRBJ2-2
d_gene: .
v_gene: TRBV30
len: 15
abundance: .
CDR3aa: CAWSPLGNYDGELFF
CDR3nt: TGTGCCTGGAGTCCACTCGGGAATTACGACGGGGAGCTGTTTTTT

j_gene: TRBJ2-1
d_gene: TRBD2
v_gene: TRBV11-3
len: 15
abundance: .
CDR3aa: CASSPSGGSYNEQFF
CDR3nt: TGTGCCAGCAGCCCTAGCGGGGGTTCCTACAATGAGCAGTTCTTC

j_gene: TRBJ2-2
d_gene: .
v_gene: TRBV6-1
len: 12
abundance: .
CDR3aa: CASSPWAGELFF
CDR3nt: TGTGCCAGCAGCCCTTGGGCCGGGGAGCTGTTTTTT

j_gene: TRBJ2-7
d_gene: TRBD1
v_gene: TRBV27
len: 14
abundance: .
CDR3aa: CASSPTGAPYEQYF
CDR3nt: TGTGCCAGCAGTCCAACAGGGGCCCCCTACGAGCAGTACTTC

j_gene: TRBJ1-2
d_gene: TRBD1
v_gene: TRBV9
len: 14
abundance: .
CDR3aa: CASSVGGQGGGYTF
CDR3nt: TGTGCCAGCAGCGTAGGGGGACAGGGAGGTGGCTACACCTTC

j_gene: TRBJ1-1
d_gene: .
v_gene: TRBV6-1
len: 8
abundance: .
CDR3aa: CASSEAFF
CDR3nt: TGTGCCAGCTCTGAAGCTTTCTTT

j_gene: TRBJ1-5
d_gene: .
v_gene: TRBV28
len: 15
abundance: .
CDR3aa: CASTPGVYSNQPQHF
CDR3nt: TGTGCCAGCACCCCCGGGGTCTATAGCAATCAGCCCCAGCATTTT

j_gene: TRBJ2-7
d_gene: .
v_gene: TRBV7-9
len: 12
abundance: few
CDR3aa: CASSFNGYEQYF
CDR3nt: TGTGCCAGCAGCTTTAACGGCTACGAGCAGTACTTC

j_gene: TRBJ2-2
d_gene: TRBD2
v_gene: TRBV7-9
len: 15
abundance: once
CDR3aa: CASSPPGLESGELFF
CDR3nt: TGTGCCAGCAGCCCCCCCGGACTAGAATCCGGGGAGCTGTTTTTT

j_gene: TRBJ1-2
d_gene: TRBD1
v_gene: TRBV9
len: 17
abundance: .
CDR3aa: CASSTRTGAVPNYGYTF
CDR3nt: TGTGCCAGCAGCACCCGGACAGGGGCCGTACCTAACTATGGCTACACCTTC

j_gene: TRBJ2-3
d_gene: .
v_gene: TRBV6-5
len: 13
abundance: .
CDR3aa: CASKVGYGDTQYF
CDR3nt: TGTGCCAGCAAGGTTGGGTACGGGGATACGCAGTATTTT

j_gene: TRBJ1-1
d_gene: .
v_gene: TRBV7-7
len: 13
abundance: once
CDR3aa: CASSLGEDTEAFF
CDR3nt: TGTGCCAGCAGCTTGGGCGAGGACACTGAAGCTTTCTTT

j_gene: TRBJ1-2
d_gene: TRBD1
v_gene: TRBV30
len: 15
abundance: once
CDR3aa: CAWSDLQGDPYGYTF
CDR3nt: TGTGCCTGGAGTGACCTACAGGGGGATCCCTATGGCTACACCTTC

j_gene: TRBJ2-7
d_gene: .
v_gene: TRBV18
len: 14
abundance: .
CDR3aa: CASSPGTGSYEQYF
CDR3nt: TGTGCCAGCTCTCCTGGGACGGGATCCTACGAGCAGTACTTC

j_gene: TRBJ2-1
d_gene: .
v_gene: TRBV6-4
len: 13
abundance: .
CDR3aa: CASSVSTDNEQFF
CDR3nt: TGTGCCAGCAGTGTGTCTACTGACAATGAGCAGTTCTTC

j_gene: TRBJ2-6
d_gene: .
v_gene: TRBV6-1
len: 13
abundance: .
CDR3aa: CASTPFEANVLTF
CDR3nt: TGTGCCAGCACCCCGTTTGAGGCCAACGTCCTGACTTTC

j_gene: TRBJ2-3
d_gene: TRBD2
v_gene: TRBV27
len: 17
abundance: once
CDR3aa: CASSPNLQGLATDTQYF
CDR3nt: TGTGCCAGCAGTCCCAACCTTCAGGGACTAGCTACAGATACGCAGTATTTT

j_gene: TRBJ2-2
d_gene: .
v_gene: TRBV4-1
len: 13
abundance: .
CDR3aa: CASSQFSPGELFF
CDR3nt: TGCGCCAGCAGCCAATTCAGTCCCGGGGAGCTGTTTTTT

j_gene: TRBJ2-7
d_gene: .
v_gene: TRBV13
len: 15
abundance: .
CDR3aa: CASSLGNQGTYEQYF
CDR3nt: TGTGCCAGCAGCTTAGGAAACCAGGGAACCTACGAGCAGTACTTC

j_gene: TRBJ1-5
d_gene: TRBD1
v_gene: TRBV30
len: 15
abundance: .
CDR3aa: CAWSHGQGAGQPQHF
CDR3nt: TGTGCCTGGAGCCACGGACAGGGGGCGGGTCAGCCCCAGCATTTT

j_gene: TRBJ1-4
d_gene: TRBD1
v_gene: TRBV7-9
len: 14
abundance: .
CDR3aa: CASSADRGVEKLFF
CDR3nt: TGTGCCAGCAGCGCTGACAGGGGGGTTGAAAAACTGTTTTTT

j_gene: TRBJ2-7
d_gene: TRBD2
v_gene: TRBV5-1
len: 12
abundance: .
CDR3aa: CASSSGGYEQYF
CDR3nt: TGCGCCAGCAGCAGCGGGGGGTACGAGCAGTACTTC

j_gene: TRBJ2-3
d_gene: .
v_gene: TRBV27
len: 16
abundance: .
CDR3aa: CASSLSTRLYTDTQYF
CDR3nt: TGTGCCAGCAGTCTTTCGACCAGGTTGTACACAGATACGCAGTATTTT